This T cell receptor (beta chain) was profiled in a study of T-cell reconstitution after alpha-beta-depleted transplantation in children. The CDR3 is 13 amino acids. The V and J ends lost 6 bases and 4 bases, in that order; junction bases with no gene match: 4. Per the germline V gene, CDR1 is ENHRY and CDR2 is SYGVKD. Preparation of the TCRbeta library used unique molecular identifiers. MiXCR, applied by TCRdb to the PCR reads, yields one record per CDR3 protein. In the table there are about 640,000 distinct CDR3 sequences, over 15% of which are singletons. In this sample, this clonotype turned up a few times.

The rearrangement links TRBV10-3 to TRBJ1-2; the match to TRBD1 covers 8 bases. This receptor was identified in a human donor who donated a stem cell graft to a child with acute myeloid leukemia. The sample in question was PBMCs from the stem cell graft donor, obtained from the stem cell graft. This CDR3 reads CAIRAGGPYGYTF. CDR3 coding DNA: TGTGCCATCAGGGCAGGGGGCCCCTATGGCTACACCTTC.